Included here is one T cell receptor (beta chain) sequence, with context. With 5 bases removed from V and 2 bases from J, the gap between germline ends came to 9 bases. Looked up from germline, CDR1 is SGHNT and CDR2 is YENEEA. The CDR3 extends over 14 amino acids. The protocol was immunoSEQ multiplex PCR, while the TCRdb copy is restricted to in-frame clones and leaves out a portion. The repertoire holds nearly 90,000 clones, with less than 95% as singletons. This entry comes from a study of blood T cell repertoires in COVID-19. Study summary: COVID-19 samples, acute and convalescent, were from the United States, Italy and Spain. PBMCs, B-cell-depleted T cells, or T cells were the source of the cDNA or gDNA that made up the material.

Seattle cases were enrolled at active infection and followed longitudinally. This sequence originates from a man aged 18 to 29 with COVID-19, enrolled during active disease. This sequence joins TRBV11-3 and TRBJ2-2; a possible D gene is TRBD2 (6 bases). The specimen was peripheral blood. The CDR3 loop reads CASSGTPNTGELFF. The CDR3 DNA is TGTGCCAGCAGCGGGACTCCCAACACCGGGGAGCTGTTTTTT.